A selection of T cell receptor beta chains follows, all from one sample in a study of human T cells and chemical hapten exposure. From the 5' RACE reads, TCRdb called clonotypes with MiXCR, one entry per CDR3 protein. Of 120,000 to 150,000 distinct CDR3 sequences listed, 4.1% were seen once; the top ten hold around 1.4%. All receptors come from a female donor in good health. CDR3s include the opening cysteine and the closing phenylalanine or tryptophan. The D gene is left open where the match is weak. The size field is filled for only some rows; it gives once, few, many or a size class.

size	V	J	D	DNA	CDR3
many	TRBV28	TRBJ1-1	.	TGTGCCAGCAGTTTAGAGAACACTGAAGCTTTCTTT	CASSLENTEAFF
few	TRBV10-3	TRBJ2-1	TRBD2	TGTGCCATCAGGGGGACTAGCGGGGCAGAGAATGAGCAGTTCTTC	CAIRGTSGAENEQFF
many	TRBV29-1	TRBJ2-3	.	TGCAGCGTTGAAGCCCCCGGGGGAGATACGCAGTATTTT	CSVEAPGGDTQYF
many	TRBV11-3	TRBJ2-7	.	TGTGCCAGCAGCTCCCTCTTCGACAGGCGACTGTACTTC	CASSSLFDRRLYF
few	TRBV3-1	TRBJ2-5	TRBD1	TGTGCCAGCAGTCCACCCGACAGGGCAGGAGAGACCCAGTACTTC	CASSPPDRAGETQYF
many	TRBV20-1	TRBJ2-5	TRBD2	TGCAGTGCTAAGACTAGCGGGGGGTACCAAGAGACCCAGTACTTC	CSAKTSGGYQETQYF
many	TRBV28	TRBJ1-1	.	TGTGCCAGCAGTTTAATAGGGGTCAATGGTGAAGCTTTCTTT	CASSLIGVNGEAFF
many	TRBV20-1	TRBJ1-3	.	TGCAGTGCTAGCGAAATCTCTGGAAACACCATATATTTT	CSASEISGNTIYF
many	TRBV15	TRBJ2-3	TRBD2	TGTGCCACCAGCAGGATCGCGGGGGGGGTCGGCACAGATACGCAGTATTTT	CATSRIAGGVGTDTQYF
many	TRBV2	TRBJ1-5	.	TGTGCCAGCAGTGGGGAAAGTTCTCAGCCCCAGCATTTT	CASSGESSQPQHF
many	TRBV6-5	TRBJ2-3	.	TGTGCCAGCAGTTACGGACCTAGCACAGATACGCAGTATTTT	CASSYGPSTDTQYF
many	TRBV12-3/TRBV12-4	TRBJ1-2	.	TGTGCCAGCAGTTTAACGAACTATGGCTACACCTTC	CASSLTNYGYTF
.	TRBV7-9	TRBJ2-1	.	TGTGCCAGCACGGCGAGGGGGGACTTGTACAATGAGCAGTTCTTC	CASTARGDLYNEQFF
few	TRBV3-1	TRBJ1-3	TRBD1	TGTGCCAGCAGCAATCTACAGGGGGCGGCTGGAAACACCATATATTTT	CASSNLQGAAGNTIYF
few	TRBV6-5	TRBJ2-2	TRBD1	TGTGCCAGCAGTTACGGGACAGGGTCATCCACCGGGGAGCTGTTTTTT	CASSYGTGSSTGELFF
many	TRBV3-1	TRBJ1-2	.	TGTGCCAGCAGCCAAGCGGACCTGGGCTACACCTTC	CASSQADLGYTF
.	TRBV7-2	TRBJ1-3	.	TGTGCCAGCAGCTTAGTTGGGCGCAGCGGAAACACCATATATTTT	CASSLVGRSGNTIYF
many	TRBV5-1	TRBJ1-1	.	TGCGCCAGCAGCTATTCTACAGCGAACACTGAAGCTTTCTTT	CASSYSTANTEAFF
few	TRBV20-1	TRBJ2-3	TRBD2	TGCAGTGCTAGCTGGGCGGGGGGGCTAGGGAGCACAGATACGCAGTATTTT	CSASWAGGLGSTDTQYF
few	TRBV7-2	TRBJ1-5	.	TGTGCCAGCAGCTGGTCGACGGCTTTTAGTTCCAATCAGCCCCAGCATTTT	CASSWSTAFSSNQPQHF
many	TRBV15	TRBJ1-5	TRBD1	TGTGCCACCAGCAGAGGACAGGGGAGAATCAATCAGCCCCAGCATTTT	CATSRGQGRINQPQHF
many	TRBV28	TRBJ1-2	.	TGTGCCAGCAGCCACAGGAATCCTAACTATGGCTACACCTTC	CASSHRNPNYGYTF
.	TRBV5-4	TRBJ1-2	TRBD1	TGTGCCAGCAGCCTGGGACAGAGGGAATATGGGGCTGGCTACACCTTC	CASSLGQREYGAGYTF
many	TRBV12-3/TRBV12-4	TRBJ2-2	TRBD2	TGTGCCAGCAGCTTTGGGACTAGCGGGGGAAGTGAAAACACCGGGGAGCTGTTTTTT	CASSFGTSGGSENTGELFF
many	TRBV7-2	TRBJ1-6	.	TGTGCCAGCAGCTTAGGCGGGTTCTCATCTACTGATTCACCCCTCCACTTT	CASSLGGFSSTDSPLHF
many	TRBV29-1	TRBJ2-7	.	TGCAGCGTGGGCAGGGCGGGCGAGCAGTACTTC	CSVGRAGEQYF
many	TRBV7-2	TRBJ2-7	.	TGTGCCAGCAGCCAAGGGACGGTTAATTTAGCCTACGAGCAGTACTTC	CASSQGTVNLAYEQYF
many	TRBV5-1	TRBJ2-3	.	TGCGCCAGCTATCTCCCGGGGTCCACAGATACGCAGTATTTT	CASYLPGSTDTQYF
many	TRBV27	TRBJ2-7	TRBD1	TGTGCCAGCAGTTCGAAATACGATGACAGGGGGCGCGGTGACGAGCAGTACTTC	CASSSKYDDRGRGDEQYF
.	TRBV10-3	TRBJ1-4	.	TGTGCCACTGCCGGGACAATAGCTGCAACTAATGAAAAACTGTTTTTT	CATAGTIAATNEKLFF
.	TRBV29-1	TRBJ2-7	.	TGCAGCGTTGAGGACGGCCCATTATCCTACGAGCAGTACTTC	CSVEDGPLSYEQYF
many	TRBV5-1	TRBJ2-3	.	TGCGCCAGCAGCTTGGAGACGAGTGTAACGCAGTATTTT	CASSLETSVTQYF
many	TRBV5-1	TRBJ1-6	TRBD1	TGCGCCAGCAGCTTGGTCGGGACAGATAATTCACCCCTCCACTTT	CASSLVGTDNSPLHF
many	TRBV11-2	TRBJ1-6	.	TGTGCCAGCAGCTTAGAGTCGGATAATTCACCCCTCCACTTT	CASSLESDNSPLHF
.	TRBV12-3/TRBV12-4	TRBJ2-2	.	TGTGCCAGCAGTTTCCGAGCGGTGTACGGGGAGCTGTTTTTT	CASSFRAVYGELFF
many	TRBV19	TRBJ2-1	TRBD2	TGTGCCAGTAGTATAGTGACGGGGGGTGCCTACAATGAGCAGTTCTTC	CASSIVTGGAYNEQFF
many	TRBV6-1	TRBJ1-1	.	TGTGCCAGCAGAGAACAGGAGGGCACTGAAGCTTTCTTT	CASREQEGTEAFF
many	TRBV20-1	TRBJ2-7	TRBD1	TGCAGTGCCTTCTCGGGACAGGGTATTTTTCCCTACGAGCAGTACTTC	CSAFSGQGIFPYEQYF
many	TRBV14	TRBJ2-3	TRBD1	TGTGCCAGCAGCCAAGAGAGGGGGCGCACAGATACGCAGTATTTT	CASSQERGRTDTQYF
many	TRBV4-1	TRBJ2-4	TRBD2	TGCGCCAGCAGCTTTAGCGGGGGGTCTGGCAAAAACATTCAGTACTTC	CASSFSGGSGKNIQYF
medium-sized	TRBV6-2/TRBV6-3	TRBJ2-7	.	TGTGCCAGCAGTTACTCGAGCAGCTCCTACGAGCAGTACTTC	CASSYSSSSYEQYF
many	TRBV25-1	TRBJ2-7	TRBD1	TGTGCCAGCAGCCGGACAGGGGCTGGGAAGGAGTACTTC	CASSRTGAGKEYF